These 24 T cell receptor beta chains share one sample of origin, sequenced in a study of OX40 agonist ivuxolimab in advanced cancers. The library relied on the immunoSEQ multiplex PCR assay. TCRdb limited this immuneACCESS table to in-frame rearrangements with V and J called. A share of clones is missing; checked studies link under half to unresolved V genes, and the rest is unexplained. This sample lists roughly 64,000 clones; 80% to 90% were detected once. More than 13% of the sample rests with the top ten. Sequencing was performed on CD4+ or CD8+ T cells sorted from blood, taken in a trial of the OX40 agonist ivuxolimab. Receptors were obtained from an adult with an advanced solid tumor such as melanoma, head and neck, liver or kidney cancer.

This rearrangement joins TRBV19 to TRBJ2-1, with a tentative D call TRBD1 (7 bases). Germline V gene sequence: CDR1 LNHDA, CDR2 SQIVND (reference sequence). This CDR3 has 13 residues. V was clipped by 6 bases and J by 7 bases, with 13 bases between them. CDR3 amino acids: CASRVRGANEQFF. In DNA, the CDR3 is TGTGCCAGTAGGGTCAGGGGGGCGAATGAGCAGTTCTTC.

V usage is TRBV13 and J usage is TRBJ2-7; D is possibly TRBD2 (5 bases). The CDR3 is made up of 13 amino acids. V was clipped by 5 bases and J by 0 bases, with 8 bases between them. Germline-derived CDR1 and CDR2 are PRHDT and FYEKMQ (reference sequence). CDR3 amino acids: CASSRGISYEQYF. The CDR3 region has the DNA TGTGCCAGCAGCCGGGGAATCTCCTACGAGCAGTACTTC.

The chain carries TRBV2 and TRBJ1-2; tentative D call: TRBD1 (6 bases). The germline V gene encodes CDR1 SNHLY and CDR2 FYNNEI. The CDR3 covers 13 residues. V was trimmed by 3 bases and J by 7 bases, leaving 12 bases between them. DNA of the CDR3: TGTGCCAGCAGTGAGGGGGGCGGGTTTGGCTACACCTTC. It yields the protein CASSEGGGFGYTF.

This rearrangement joins TRBV28 to TRBJ2-1; TRBD2 aligns across 10 bases. The ends lost 8 bases at V and 4 bases at J; junction bases unmatched: 5. CDR3 length equals 14 residues. Germline values: CDR1 MDHEN, CDR2 SYDVKM. Here the CDR3 reads CASGLLAGYNEQFF. CDR3 DNA: TGTGCCAGCGGGTTACTAGCGGGGTACAATGAGCAGTTCTTC.

CDR3: CASSTDRDGNNYGYTF. In DNA, the CDR3 is TGTGCCAGTAGTACGGATCGGGACGGGAATAACTATGGCTACACCTTC. The chain combines TRBV19 with TRBJ1-2, with D tentatively TRBD1 (5 bases). The V gene lost 4 bases and the J gene lost 1 base, with 16 bases spanning the gap. Germline-derived CDR1 and CDR2 are LNHDA and SQIVND (reference sequence). This CDR3 contains 16 residues.

The chain couples TRBV19 to TRBJ2-1, with D perhaps matching TRBD1 (6 bases). Germline V lookup: CDR1 LNHDA, CDR2 SQIVND (reference sequence). Between the trimmed V and J ends, which lost 1 base and 3 bases, there was a span of 10 bases. The CDR3 has 15 amino acids. CDR3 nucleotides: TGTGCCAGTAGTATAGGTGGGGGCCTCTACAATGAGCAGTTCTTC. It codes for CASSIGGGLYNEQFF.

The chain uses TRBV19 and TRBJ1-5, with TRBD1 as a possible D gene (6 bases). The germline CDR1 and CDR2 sequences are LNHDA and SQIVND (reference sequence). The CDR3 is made up of 13 amino acids. Trimming stripped 5 bases from V and 5 bases from J, with 10 bases between. CDR3 region: CASSWGAHQPQHF. In nucleotides, the CDR3 is TGTGCCAGTAGTTGGGGGGCCCATCAGCCCCAGCATTTT.

Here the CDR3 reads CASSGGQGAGEDEQYF. The CDR3 nucleotides are TGTGCCAGCAGCGGCGGACAGGGGGCTGGTGAGGACGAGCAGTACTTC. This chain connects TRBV13 to TRBJ2-7; 11 bases are a match to TRBD1. Germline values: CDR1 PRHDT, CDR2 FYEKMQ (reference sequence). The CDR3 length is 16 residues. After removal of 5 bases from V and 5 bases from J, the junction contained 11 bases not matched to a gene.

The chain has TRBV15 and TRBJ2-7; weak D call: TRBD1 (6 bases). Per the germline V gene, CDR1 is LNHNV and CDR2 is YYDKDF (reference sequence). V lost 3 bases to trimming and J lost 1 base, with 13 bases between them. CDR3 size: 15 residues. CDR3: CATSRDRESSYEQYF. The CDR3 DNA follows: TGTGCCACCAGCAGGGACAGAGAATCGTCCTACGAGCAGTACTTC.

The CDR3 DNA is TGTGCCTGGACAGGGGCCCCCTTCTACGAGCAGTACTTC. This translates into CAWTGAPFYEQYF. This chain joins TRBV30 and TRBJ2-7, with D perhaps matching TRBD1 (6 bases). This CDR3 has 13 residues. In germline, CDR1 is GTSNPN, CDR2 SVGIG (reference sequence). Trimming left V 4 bases short and J 3 bases short, with 13 bases between.

The CDR3 loop is CASSVEGMGVTDTQYF. The CDR3 coding sequence is TGTGCCAGCAGCGTAGAAGGGATGGGCGTAACAGATACGCAGTATTTT. The gene calls are TRBV9 and TRBJ2-3; no reliable D call. The CDR3 has 16 amino acids. Germline CDR1 reads SGDLS; CDR2 reads YYNGEE. Trimming took 0 bases from V and 3 from J, leaving 14 bases between them.

The V and J genes are TRBV7-6 and TRBJ2-7; the D is unclear. The germline V gene encodes CDR1 SGHVS and CDR2 FNYEAQ. The V end lost 5 bases, the J end lost 1 base, and 9 bases lay between the germline ends. The length of the CDR3 is 13 residues. CDR3 sequence reads: CASSPMGSYEQYF. In nucleotides, the CDR3 is TGTGCCAGCAGCCCTATGGGTTCCTACGAGCAGTACTTC.

There are a few counts of this clone. The V call is TRBV2, the J call TRBJ1-5; D uncertain. With 8 bases removed from V and 0 bases from J, the gap between germline ends came to 14 bases. Per germline, CDR1 SNHLY and CDR2 FYNNEI. The CDR3 is made up of 15 amino acids. The CDR3 bases are TGTGCCAGCTCTGAGTTTCTGTATAGCAATCAGCCCCAGCATTTT. Translation gives CASSEFLYSNQPQHF.

The table lists this clone with a count of one. The rearrangement uses TRBV5-6 and TRBJ2-1; 11 bases are shared with TRBD2. CDR3 length: 14 amino acids. Germline V gene data show CDR1 as SGHDT and CDR2 as YYEEEE. V shed 4 bases, J shed 10 bases, and the junction held 7 bases outside the gene matches. The CDR3 region is CASSTGLADWEQFF. The CDR3 DNA sequence: TGTGCCAGCAGCACGGGACTAGCGGATTGGGAGCAGTTCTTC.

The count of this clone is one. The gene calls are TRBV7-9 and TRBJ2-7; 10 positions agree with TRBD1. Trimming cost V 3 bases and J 5 bases; bases outside gene matches: 1. The CDR3 covers 13 residues. Germline CDR1 reads SEHNR; CDR2 reads FQNEAQ (reference sequence). The DNA for the CDR3 is TGTGCCAGCAGCTTGGACAGGGGGGACGAGCAGTACTTC. This translates into CASSLDRGDEQYF.

The V call is TRBV4-1, the J call TRBJ1-4; possible D gene TRBD1, 6 bases. Germline CDR1 reads MGHRA; CDR2 reads YSYEKL. The V gene lost 4 bases and the J gene lost 6 bases, with 9 bases spanning the gap. The CDR3 runs 13 residues. This CDR3 reads CASSPGADEKLFF. The CDR3 DNA sequence: TGCGCCAGCAGCCCAGGGGCGGATGAAAAACTGTTTTTT.

The rearrangement joins TRBV27 to TRBJ1-4, with TRBD1 matching 7 bases. J lost 6 bases, V lost 6 bases, and 4 bases had no gene match. The CDR3 length is 13 residues. The germline gives CDR1 MNHEY, CDR2 SMNVEV (reference sequence). The chain's CDR3 is CASSRGGDEKLFF. CDR3 bases: TGTGCCAGCAGCAGGGGGGGGGATGAAAAACTGTTTTTT. Supplemented by reference TRBV27 and TRBJ1-4, the full variable domain reads EAQVTQNPRYLITVTGKKLTVTCSQNMNHEYMSWYRQDPGLGLRQIYYSMNVEVTDKGDVPEGYKVSRKEKRNFPLILESPSPNQTSLYFCASSRGGDEKLFFGSGTQLSVL.

The chain carries TRBV9 and TRBJ2-1, with 9 bases lining up with TRBD2. The CDR3 is 15 residues long. Germline V gene data show CDR1 as SGDLS and CDR2 as YYNGEE. V lost 0 bases to trimming and J lost 7 bases; unmatched junction nucleotides: 5. The CDR3 loop reads CASSVVETSGNEQFF. CDR3 in DNA: TGTGCCAGCAGCGTAGTGGAGACTAGCGGTAATGAGCAGTTCTTC.

The chain joins TRBV7-9 to TRBJ2-7; tentative D call: TRBD1 (5 bases). CDR1 and CDR2 from the germline V gene are SEHNR and FQNEAQ (reference sequence). The CDR3 is 11 amino acids. V shed 5 bases and J shed 6 bases, with 8 bases lying between them. For the CDR3, the DNA is TGTGCCAGCAGCCAGGGTTTCGAGCAGTACTTC. Encoded protein: CASSQGFEQYF.

This clone was observed a single time. This chain uses TRBV6-1 with TRBJ1-2; D remains unclear. Trimming cost V 8 bases and J 5 bases, with 9 bases left between them. Germline V gene lookup returns CDR1 MNHNS and CDR2 SASEGT. CDR3 length: 11 residues. CDR3 residues: CASAFFYGYTF. CDR3 in DNA: TGTGCCAGCGCCTTCTTTTATGGCTACACCTTC.

The chain combines TRBV5-1 with TRBJ1-5, with 9 bases identical to TRBD1. The V segment lost 0 bases and the J segment 4 bases; nucleotides outside the gene matches: 8. This CDR3 has 17 amino acids. Germline V gene lookup returns CDR1 SGHRS and CDR2 YFSETQ. CDR3 region: CASSLEPGQGGNQPQHF. CDR3 sequence (DNA): TGCGCCAGCAGCTTGGAACCGGGACAGGGTGGGAATCAGCCCCAGCATTTT. The whole variable domain, filled in from reference TRBV5-1 and TRBJ1-5, reads KAGVTQTPRYLIKTRGQQVTLSCSPISGHRSVSWYQQTPGQGLQFLFEYFSETQRNKGNFPGRFSGRQFSNSRSEMNVSTLELGDSALYLCASSLEPGQGGNQPQHFGDGTRLSIL.

The chain is built from TRBV28 and TRBJ1-4; 12 bases agree with TRBD1. Losses at the gene ends were 5 bases for V and 3 bases for J; bases not matched to a gene: 4. This CDR3 spans 16 amino acids. Germline V lookup: CDR1 MDHEN, CDR2 SYDVKM. In DNA form, the CDR3 reads TGTGCCAGCAGTCCGGGACAGGGGGCATCTAATGAAAAACTGTTTTTT. It is translated as CASSPGQGASNEKLFF.

V usage is TRBV5-1 and J usage is TRBJ2-1; a weak D match, TRBD2 (6 bases). This CDR3 has 15 residues. Germline assignment: CDR1 SGHRS and CDR2 YFSETQ. The V and J ends lost 4 bases and 4 bases respectively, with 15 bases between them. The CDR3 here is CASSVSTGVYNEQFF. The CDR3 nucleotides are TGCGCCAGCAGCGTCTCCACGGGAGTTTACAATGAGCAGTTCTTC.

V gene TRBV6-5 combines with J gene TRBJ1-2, with TRBD1 matching over 7 bases. CDR1 is MNHEY, CDR2 SVGAGI, per germline. The length of the CDR3 is 13 residues. J lost 4 bases, V lost 5 bases, and 4 bases had no gene match. The CDR3 reads CASSRDSFYGYTF. CDR3 nucleotides: TGTGCCAGCAGTAGGGACAGCTTCTATGGCTACACCTTC.